Included here is one T cell receptor beta chain sequence, with context. Its antigen target is currently unknown. Qualities for individual bases were not recorded, and no much larger clone is one base off. Sample treatment or condition, as interpreted from the label and publication: allogeneic hematopoietic cell transplantation with graft depleted of TCRalphabeta T cells and CD19 B cells. The transplant recipients were children given TCRalphabeta/CD19-depleted allogeneic hematopoietic cell grafts. This specimen comes from a study of T-cell reconstitution after alpha-beta-depleted transplantation in children (dated by TCRdb to 2015 to 2016). Study-level background: The study quantitatively tracked T-cell immune reconstitution after TCRalphabeta/CD19-depleted allogeneic hematopoietic cell transplantation in children using TCR repertoire profiling.

Study-wide findings and limitations: The frequencies of hyperexpanded clones fell over the following months, and after one year, T-cell counts and TCRbeta diversity were mostly attributed to newly produced T cells. The high TCRbeta diversity at day 60 in some patients was ascribed to recipient T cells and intrathymic progenitors that had survived conditioning. Apparently early alphabetaT-cell count recovery about two months after transplant reportedly relied on only several hundred rapidly expanded clones derived from non-depleted graft cells.

Spanning cysteine to phenylalanine, the CDR3 consists of 13 amino acids. The sequence is cut down to CDR3 DNA, 39 bases in frame from base 1. Per the germline V gene (reference sequence), DFQATT is the CDR1 and SNEGSKA is the CDR2. V ends up 4 bases short and J 2 bases short, with an unmatched junction base count of 4. Libraries were prepared through PCR. Sequencing took place on an Illumina HiSeq 2500. TCR libraries were prepared with molecular barcoding, using unique molecular identifiers to normalize TCRbeta repertoire quantification. The public sequencing data were trimmed at Q25 with fastp and processed into clonotypes with MiXCR by TCRdb, which kept only in-frame beta chains. Entries that share a CDR3 protein sequence are merged under the most common genes and DNA. The sample records under 250,000 distinct CDR3 sequences, about 24% of which are singletons. The top ten clones comprise 4% to 5.5% of the sample.

Sequenced material: PBMCs, mostly from graft donor cells, taken 360 days after TCRalphabeta/CD19-depleted stem cell transplant. The TCR originated in a female patient between 2 and 15 years old who had a stem cell transplant for congenital amegakaryocytic thrombocytopenia, so the T cells may come from the graft donor. The chain joins TRBV20-1 to TRBJ2-7, and 8 bases in between align with TRBD2. The encoded CDR3 is CSATTSGPYEQYF. The bases are TGCAGTGCTACTACTAGCGGCCCCTACGAGCAGTACTTC.